Listed here is a single T cell receptor (beta chain). Its antigen specificity is not known. Base qualities were left out, and no much larger clone turns up one base away. The data were obtained in a study of T cell responses to AZD1222 COVID-19 vaccine (dated by TCRdb to the early 2020s). Regarding the research as a whole: Because spike-specific TCR depth and breadth did not differ between the two schedules, AZD1222 recipients who got a second dose at roughly 4 weeks were pooled with those who got a second dose at roughly 12 weeks. Enrollment into the trials was organized by age into subgroups of 18-55, 56-69 and 70-plus years, and those subgroups contained roughly 150, 30 and 60 TCR-sequenced participants, respectively. A total of approximately 230 trial participants underwent TCR sequencing, of whom around 200 received two doses of AZD1222 and about 25 received two doses of the MenACWY control vaccine. The investigation overall reported the following: In the small 56-69-year group, the increase in depth fell short of significance, most likely because of low power. Nearly half of unique spike-specific TCRs reportedly recognized epitopes outside regions mutated in the B.1.351 and B.1.1.7 variants. Participants were mostly white British, with more females than males. The authors suggested clonal diversity may have been underestimated. Conclusions about previously exposed vaccinees are limited because only 6 or 7 AZD1222 recipients were SARS-CoV-2 seropositive at baseline. Vaccine-associated CD4 TCRs spanned the whole spike protein, with dominant responses in regions 160-218 and 743-854. Because no day 14 peak-response samples were available, repertoires were characterized only after the peak T cell response. After two AZD1222 doses, spike-specific TCR breadth and depth were significantly higher than at day 0 and than in MenACWY recipients.

The CDR3 regions of human TCRbeta chains were analyzed by immunosequencing. Per the source publication's procedure: TCRs in the repertoires were matched against a reference library of SARS-CoV-2-specific TCRs that had been generated with the MIRA antigen-specificity platform. Breadth was defined as the fraction of unique TCRs that were SARS-CoV-2-associated. Depth was defined as the fraction of total T cells that were SARS-CoV-2-associated. Using the MIRA data, each spike-specific TCR was mapped to the spike region that the TCR reacts to and placed in a CD4 or CD8 class. Log10-transformed breadth and depth values were compared by one-way ANOVA with Sidak's multiple comparisons tests. The clones in this table, taken by TCRdb from immuneACCESS, are in-frame only. Not every clone is retained; where verified, under half of the shortfall comes from an unresolved V gene, and the cause of the rest is unknown. That table is the source of V, J and clone size, and D and trimming were worked out from the DNA. In this sample the table shows fewer than 200,000 clones, about 90% of which occur a single time. The biggest ten clones account for around 1.8% of the sample.

V lost 0 bases and J lost 7 bases; the stretch between them is 9 bases long. CDR1 and CDR2, looked up from the germline V gene, are WSHSY and SAAADI. Taken from cysteine to phenylalanine, the CDR3 has 13 residues. Kept here is only the CDR3 DNA, which spans 39 bases and is read in frame from base 1. Taken with the paper, the label for time point translates to: baseline before first vaccination. Vaccinee samples were obtained from the UK trials COV001 and COV002, which included a single-blind randomized controlled phase 2/3 trial of AZD1222 (ChAdOx1 nCoV-19) in healthy adults. For TCRbeta chain sequencing, PBMC samples were collected from trial participants at day 0 and at day 28 after the second dose.

This clonotype was obtained from an adult in good health. This chain joins TRBV10-2 to TRBJ1-2, with no confidently assigned D gene. The sequences come from peripheral blood, collected on day 0 of AZD1222 vaccination. CDR3 region: CASSESRTGGYTF. The base sequence is TGCGCCAGCAGTGAGTCAAGGACCGGTGGCTACACCTTC.